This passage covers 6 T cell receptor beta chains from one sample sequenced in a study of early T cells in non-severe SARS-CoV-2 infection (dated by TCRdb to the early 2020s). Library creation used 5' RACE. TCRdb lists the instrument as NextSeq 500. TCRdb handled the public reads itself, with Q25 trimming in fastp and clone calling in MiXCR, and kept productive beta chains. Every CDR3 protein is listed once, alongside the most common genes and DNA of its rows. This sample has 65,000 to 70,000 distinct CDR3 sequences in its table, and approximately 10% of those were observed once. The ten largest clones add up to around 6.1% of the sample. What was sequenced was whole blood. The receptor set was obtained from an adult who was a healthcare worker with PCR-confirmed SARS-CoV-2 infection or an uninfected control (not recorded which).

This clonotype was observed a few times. Here the CDR3 DNA reads TGTGCCAGCAGCTTAGTAAGGGGACGTAGCAATCAGCCCCAGCATTTT. This sequence encodes CASSLVRGRSNQPQHF. V is TRBV11-2 and J is TRBJ1-5, with D possibly being TRBD1 (5 bases). This CDR3 spans 16 amino acids. Per the germline V gene, CDR1 is SGHAT and CDR2 is FQNNGV. Trimming took 1 base from V and 0 from J, leaving 10 bases between them.

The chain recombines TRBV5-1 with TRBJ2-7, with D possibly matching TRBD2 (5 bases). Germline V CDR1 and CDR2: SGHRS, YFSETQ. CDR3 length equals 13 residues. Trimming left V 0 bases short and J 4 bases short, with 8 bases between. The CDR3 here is CASSLAGRYEQYF. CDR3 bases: TGCGCCAGCAGCTTGGCGGGAAGGTACGAGCAGTACTTC.

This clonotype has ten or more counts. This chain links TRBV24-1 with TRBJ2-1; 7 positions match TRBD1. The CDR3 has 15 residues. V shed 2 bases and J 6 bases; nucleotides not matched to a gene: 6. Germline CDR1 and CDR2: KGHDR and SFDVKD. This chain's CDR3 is CATSDWGTVPNEQFF. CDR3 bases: TGTGCCACCAGTGATTGGGGGACAGTACCCAATGAGCAGTTCTTC.

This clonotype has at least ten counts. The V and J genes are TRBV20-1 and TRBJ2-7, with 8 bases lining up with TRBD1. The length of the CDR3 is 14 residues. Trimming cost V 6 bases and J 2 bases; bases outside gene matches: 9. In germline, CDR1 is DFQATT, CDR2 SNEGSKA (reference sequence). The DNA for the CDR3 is TGCAGTGCCTCCTCCGGGACAGGACCCTACGAGCAGTACTTC. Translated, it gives CSASSGTGPYEQYF.

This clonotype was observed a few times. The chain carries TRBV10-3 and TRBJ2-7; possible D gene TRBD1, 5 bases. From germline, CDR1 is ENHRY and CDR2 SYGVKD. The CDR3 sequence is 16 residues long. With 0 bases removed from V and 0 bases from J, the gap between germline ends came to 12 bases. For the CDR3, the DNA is TGTGCCATCAGTGAGTCGACCCGGACAAGCTCCTACGAGCAGTACTTC. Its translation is CAISESTRTSSYEQYF.

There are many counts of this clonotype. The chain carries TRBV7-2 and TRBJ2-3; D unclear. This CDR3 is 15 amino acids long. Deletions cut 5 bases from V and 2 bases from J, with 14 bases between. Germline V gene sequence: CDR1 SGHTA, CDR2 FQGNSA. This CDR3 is CASSRVIGYTDTQYF. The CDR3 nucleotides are TGTGCCAGCAGCCGTGTGATCGGCTACACAGATACGCAGTATTTT.